These T cell receptor beta chains were read from a single sample in a study of blood T cell repertoires in COVID-19. Produced via immunoSEQ multiplex PCR; TCRdb's table is partial and in-frame only. Here the sample spans around 250,000 clones, around 90% being singletons. What was sequenced was peripheral blood. These receptor sequences come from a woman aged 40 to 55 who had recovered from COVID-19. Both conserved end residues are part of each CDR3. A D gene is named only where the DNA matches it firmly. Size is omitted from some rows. Given values are once, few, many or a class for expanded clones.

14,once,TRBJ2-5,TRBV28,.,TGTGCCAGCAGCGGACATTCCCAGATTAAGACCCAGTACTTC,CASSGHSQIKTQYF
15,once,TRBJ2-7,TRBV4-2,.,TGTGCCAGCAGCCAAAACCTCGGGCAGGGCCCCGAGCAGTACTTC,CASSQNLGQGPEQYF
15,.,TRBJ2-7,TRBV6-5,TRBD2,TGTGCCAGCAGTTATTTCGCGGGAGGGTCCTACGAGCAGTACTTC,CASSYFAGGSYEQYF
14,.,TRBJ1-5,TRBV24-1,.,TGTGCCACCAGTGATTCCAGGGGCAATCAGCCCCAGCATTTT,CATSDSRGNQPQHF
14,.,TRBJ2-7,TRBV24-1,.,TGTGCCACCAGTGGCCCTGACTATCCCTACGAGCAGTACTTC,CATSGPDYPYEQYF
12,.,TRBJ2-7,TRBV12-3/TRBV12-4,.,TGTGCCAGCAGCCGCGAGTCCTACGAGCAGTACTTC,CASSRESYEQYF
15,.,TRBJ2-1,TRBV6-6,.,TGTGCCAGCAGTTACGCTAATCCTGAGACTAATGAGCAGTTCTTC,CASSYANPETNEQFF
15,.,TRBJ2-7,TRBV27,TRBD1,TGTGCCAGCAGTTTGTACGGACAGGGGGGGTACGAGCAGTACTTC,CASSLYGQGGYEQYF
15,many,TRBJ2-2,TRBV7-9,TRBD2,TGTGCCAGCAGCTTAGCTAGCGGGATGGCCGGGGAGCTGTTTTTT,CASSLASGMAGELFF
16,.,TRBJ2-3,TRBV2,TRBD2,TGTGCCAGCAAGACTAGCGGGTTCCCTAGCACAGATACGCAGTATTTT,CASKTSGFPSTDTQYF
15,.,TRBJ2-1,TRBV2,TRBD2,TGTGCCAGCAGTGAGCTGGCGGGAGAGTACAATGAGCAGTTCTTC,CASSELAGEYNEQFF
14,.,TRBJ1-2,TRBV5-1,.,TGCGCCAGCAGCATAGGGACAAGTTCCTATGGCTACACCTTC,CASSIGTSSYGYTF
15,.,TRBJ1-6,TRBV7-2,TRBD1,TGTGCCAGCAGCTTATCCAGGGACAGCAATTCACCCCTCCACTTT,CASSLSRDSNSPLHF
17,.,TRBJ2-6,TRBV5-6,TRBD1,TGTGCCAGCACCAAACAGGGGACCAGCTCTGGGGCCAACGTCCTGACTTTC,CASTKQGTSSGANVLTF
15,.,TRBJ1-5,TRBV3-1/TRBV3-2,TRBD1,TGTGCCAGCAGCCAAGGGACAGGCTATAATCAGCCCCAGCATTTT,CASSQGTGYNQPQHF
16,.,TRBJ2-2,TRBV7-3,.,TGTGCCAGCAGCTTAATATTCCGGACAAACACCGGGGAGCTGTTTTTT,CASSLIFRTNTGELFF
11,few,TRBJ2-1,TRBV20-1,TRBD2,TGCAGTGCAGTAGCGGGAGCGAATACGTTCTTC,CSAVAGANTFF
14,.,TRBJ2-7,TRBV6-5,TRBD2,TGTGCCAGCAGAGGACTAGCGGGAGTAGACGAGCAGTACTTC,CASRGLAGVDEQYF
14,.,TRBJ2-2,TRBV5-1,.,TGCGCCAGCAGCTCCAGGGAGAACACCGGGGAGCTGTTTTTT,CASSSRENTGELFF
14,.,TRBJ1-2,TRBV3-1/TRBV3-2,.,TGTGCCAGCAGCCAACGGGGGGGCGGCTATGGCTACACCTTC,CASSQRGGGYGYTF
17,.,TRBJ2-1,TRBV7-8,TRBD2,TGTGCCAGCAGCTTAGGACTAGCGGGTATTGTGTACAATGAGCAGTTCTTC,CASSLGLAGIVYNEQFF
14,.,TRBJ1-1,TRBV3-1/TRBV3-2,.,TGTGCCAGCAGCCAAGATCAGGCAGGGATGAAGGCTTTCTTT,CASSQDQAGMKAFF
13,.,TRBJ2-1,TRBV19,.,TGTGCCAGTAGTATAGGAGAGGGCAGTGAGCAGTTCTTC,CASSIGEGSEQFF
14,once,TRBJ1-1,TRBV19,.,TGTGCCAGTAGTATCCTCCCAGGGGTTATGGGAGCTTTCTTT,CASSILPGVMGAFF
15,once,TRBJ2-2,TRBV9,TRBD1,TGTGCCAGCAGCGGGACAGGGGGTTTCTCCGGGGAGCTGTTTTTT,CASSGTGGFSGELFF
15,few,TRBJ2-2,TRBV3-1/TRBV3-2,TRBD2,TGTGCCAGCAGTCCGACTAGCGCTTACACCGGGGAGCTGTTTTTT,CASSPTSAYTGELFF
13,.,TRBJ1-3,TRBV14,.,TGTGCCAGCAGCCAACGCTCTGGAAACACCATATATTTT,CASSQRSGNTIYF
14,.,TRBJ2-1,TRBV15,TRBD2,TGTGCCACCAGAGGGACTAGCGGGAACAATGAGCAGTTCTTC,CATRGTSGNNEQFF
11,.,TRBJ2-7,TRBV28,.,TGTGCCAGCAGTCGCGGGGTTAGGCAGTACTTC,CASSRGVRQYF
15,.,TRBJ2-2,TRBV10-3,.,TGTGCCATCAGTGAGTCTGTTTTGAGCACCGGGGAGCTGTTTTTT,CAISESVLSTGELFF
14,.,TRBJ2-5,TRBV19,.,TGTGCCAGTAAAGGGAGGGGGGGGACAGAGACCCAGTACTTC,CASKGRGGTETQYF
15,once,TRBJ2-5,TRBV24-1,.,TGTGCCACCAGTGATTCTTCTGGGGCCGGAGAGACCCAGTACTTC,CATSDSSGAGETQYF
16,.,TRBJ2-1,TRBV5-4,TRBD2,TGTGCCAGCAGCTCGACTAGCGGGATTACCTACAATGAGCAGTTCTTC,CASSSTSGITYNEQFF
15,.,TRBJ1-1,TRBV27,TRBD1,TGTGCCAGCAGTCCAGGGACAGCAGTGAACACTGAAGCTTTCTTT,CASSPGTAVNTEAFF
15,.,TRBJ2-5,TRBV30,TRBD2,TGTGCCTGGAGTGTAGCTGGACTAGCGCAAGAGACCCAGTACTTC,CAWSVAGLAQETQYF
18,.,TRBJ2-6,TRBV30,.,TGTGCCTGGAGTGCCCCTCCGGGCGGGGGCCCCGGGGCCAACGTCCTGACTTTC,CAWSAPPGGGPGANVLTF
16,.,TRBJ2-7,TRBV4-1,TRBD1,TGCGCCAGCAGCCAGACCTTTACCGGGACAGGCTACGAGCAGTACTTC,CASSQTFTGTGYEQYF
13,.,TRBJ1-5,TRBV19,.,TGTGCCAGTAGTATGGCCGGGGATCAGCCCCAGCATTTT,CASSMAGDQPQHF
16,.,TRBJ2-1,TRBV7-2,TRBD2,TGTGCCAGCAGCCCCAACCCAGCGGGAGTCAAGAATGAGCAGTTCTTC,CASSPNPAGVKNEQFF
13,.,TRBJ2-2,TRBV19,TRBD1,TGTGCCAGTAGGGGGACAGGGACCGGGGAGCTGTTTTTT,CASRGTGTGELFF
15,.,TRBJ2-1,TRBV5-4,TRBD2,TGTGCCAGCAGGAATCGTCCCGGGACTAGCAATGAGCAGTTCTTC,CASRNRPGTSNEQFF
16,.,TRBJ1-5,TRBV15,.,TGTGCCACCAGCAGAGAAGAGGGTAAGGTGAATCAGCCCCAGCATTTT,CATSREEGKVNQPQHF
16,.,TRBJ2-7,TRBV7-2,.,TGTGCCAGCAGTCCAGCTAGGGACACCGCCTCCTACGAGCAGTACTTC,CASSPARDTASYEQYF
16,.,TRBJ2-1,TRBV5-1,TRBD1,TGCGCCAGCAGCCCCTTCTTGGGACAGGGGGACAATGAGCAGTTCTTC,CASSPFLGQGDNEQFF
13,.,TRBJ2-1,TRBV2,TRBD2,TGTGCCAGCAAGAGGACTAGGTCTGATGAGCAGTTCTTC,CASKRTRSDEQFF
14,.,TRBJ2-3,TRBV7-2,.,TGTGCCAGCAAAGAAGCGGGACACACAGATACGCAGTATTTT,CASKEAGHTDTQYF
11,.,TRBJ2-7,TRBV20-1,.,TGCAGTGCAGGGGACACCTACGAGCAGTACTTC,CSAGDTYEQYF
14,.,TRBJ2-5,TRBV6-5,TRBD1,TGTGCCAGCAGTCCGGGACAGGGGGGACAGACCCAGTACTTC,CASSPGQGGQTQYF
14,once,TRBJ2-2,TRBV6-6,.,TGTGCCAGCAAACCTGAGGGTATCGCCGGGGAGCTGTTTTTT,CASKPEGIAGELFF
13,.,TRBJ1-6,TRBV10-3,.,TGTGCCACGGCCGGGACTTATAATTCACCCCTCCACTTT,CATAGTYNSPLHF
14,.,TRBJ1-6,TRBV3-1/TRBV3-2,.,TGTGCCAGCAGCCAGACATGGATTAATTCACCCCTCCACTTT,CASSQTWINSPLHF
18,.,TRBJ2-7,TRBV3-1/TRBV3-2,.,TGTGCCAGCAGCCAAGGAGGTTTGGCGGGTTGGAGCTCCTACGAGCAGTACTTC,CASSQGGLAGWSSYEQYF
13,once,TRBJ2-3,TRBV2,.,TGTGCCAGCAGCGGAAGACTACCGGATACGCAGTATTTT,CASSGRLPDTQYF
16,.,TRBJ2-6,TRBV27,.,TGTGCCAGCAGTTTATCCCCAGGGGCTGGGGCCAACGTCCTGACTTTC,CASSLSPGAGANVLTF
12,once,TRBJ2-1,TRBV6-5,.,TGTGCCAGCAGTTCTAGATCGAATGAGCAGTTCTTC,CASSSRSNEQFF
16,.,TRBJ2-2,TRBV5-4,.,TGTGCCAGCAGCGTCACACCCGGTGGAGGCACCGGGGAGCTGTTTTTT,CASSVTPGGGTGELFF
16,.,TRBJ2-2,TRBV19,.,TGTGCCAGTACTCTTCAACAGGGAGGGTACACCGGGGAGCTGTTTTTT,CASTLQQGGYTGELFF
16,.,TRBJ2-7,TRBV4-1,TRBD2,TGCGCCAGCAGCCAATCAGGGACTAGCGGGAGCTACGAGCAGTACTTC,CASSQSGTSGSYEQYF
15,.,TRBJ2-2,TRBV7-3,TRBD2,TGTGCCAGCAGCTTGTCTAGCGGGACCACCGGGGAGCTGTTTTTT,CASSLSSGTTGELFF